This T cell receptor (beta chain) was captured by sequencing in a study of CD8+ T cells in alopecia areata. Study-wide background: Treated patients took oral tofacitinib at 5 to 10 mg twice daily.

This clone was seen only a few times. This sample's treatment: oral pan-JAK inhibitor, 5-10 mg twice daily. Patients with alopecia areata provided lesional scalp punch biopsies as well as peripheral blood. Trimming took 2 bases from V and 4 from J, leaving 15 bases between them. This CDR3 has 16 amino acids. Per the germline V gene, CDR1 is PRHDT and CDR2 is FYEKMQ (reference sequence). cDNA serving as the sequencing template came from extracted, reverse transcribed RNA. Data came from immunoSEQ multiplex PCR; TCRdb stores just in-frame clones and leaves some out. The profile shows over 100,000 clones, roughly 50% of them singletons.

The chain uses TRBV13 and TRBJ2-1; D gene ambiguous. The source material was CD8+ T cells sorted from blood, sampled at week 24, from a patient treated with tofacitinib. The sequence derives from a human donor with alopecia areata. The CDR3 spells CASSLYTEPLYNEQFF. The CDR3 nucleotides are TGTGCCAGCAGCTTATATACAGAGCCTTTGTACAATGAGCAGTTCTTC.